This T cell receptor beta chain originates from a study of human T cells and chemical hapten exposure. Noted time point: pre-sensitization, week 0. Treatment here: therapeutic diphenylcyclopropenone sensitization with weekly scalp DPC. A single record per CDR3 protein comes from TCRdb applying MiXCR to the RACE reads. The sample includes about 89,000 distinct CDR3 sequences, 10% to 12% seen only once; the top ten take approximately 3.3%. The CDR3 runs to 13 residues. Germline-derived CDR1 and CDR2 are SQVTM and ANQGSEA. V shed 0 bases and J shed 7 bases, with 12 bases lying between them. This clonotype was observed a few times.

The chain recombines TRBV29-1 with TRBJ1-2; the D is unclear. The sequence came from an older woman with alopecia areata. Some clones in this sample may be carry-over from other donors' samples. Sequenced material: whole blood, taken in connection with sensitization to the hapten diphenylcyclopropenone (DPC). CDR3 residues: CSVEEGTGRGYTF. The DNA of the CDR3 is TGCAGCGTTGAAGAAGGTACCGGGCGTGGCTACACCTTC.